These T cell receptor beta chains were read from a single sample in a study of control samples from healthy donors and cancer patients. Libraries were prepared by immunoSEQ multiplex PCR; TCRdb keeps only in-frame clonotypes and omits some of them. The table has 120,000 or so clones, more than 75% seen once. Material for sequencing was blood. The receptor set was obtained from a man aged 40-55 years in good health. CDR3s include the opening cysteine and the closing phenylalanine or tryptophan. The D gene is left open where the match is weak. Where a row states a size, it is once, few, many or the class of an expanded clone; other rows omit it.

clone_size: .; j_call: TRBJ2-7; v_call: TRBV5-1; d_call: .; cdr3_aa: CASSARDKPSYEQYF
clone_size: .; j_call: TRBJ2-1; v_call: TRBV11-2; d_call: .; cdr3_aa: CASSLYLGAGNEQFF
clone_size: .; j_call: TRBJ1-1; v_call: TRBV7-2; d_call: .; cdr3_aa: CASSFARENTEAFF
clone_size: .; j_call: TRBJ2-7; v_call: TRBV6-5; d_call: .; cdr3_aa: CASSYSTGWNEQYF
clone_size: .; j_call: TRBJ1-4; v_call: TRBV7-9; d_call: .; cdr3_aa: CASSFNRGLEKLFF
clone_size: .; j_call: TRBJ1-6; v_call: TRBV19; d_call: TRBD1; cdr3_aa: CASERDRDSPLHF
clone_size: .; j_call: TRBJ1-6; v_call: TRBV2; d_call: TRBD1; cdr3_aa: CASSGPDRGNSPLHF
clone_size: .; j_call: TRBJ1-5; v_call: TRBV12-3/TRBV12-4; d_call: TRBD1; cdr3_aa: CATRQGARQPQHF
clone_size: .; j_call: TRBJ1-6; v_call: TRBV4-1; d_call: .; cdr3_aa: CASSQEVPGARNSPLHF
clone_size: .; j_call: TRBJ1-1; v_call: TRBV20-1; d_call: .; cdr3_aa: CSVLVRTEAFF
clone_size: .; j_call: TRBJ1-2; v_call: TRBV7-9; d_call: .; cdr3_aa: CASSLAPPGGYTF
clone_size: once; j_call: TRBJ2-2; v_call: TRBV7-9; d_call: TRBD2; cdr3_aa: CASSQSGGATGELFF
clone_size: .; j_call: TRBJ2-7; v_call: TRBV6-2/TRBV6-3; d_call: .; cdr3_aa: CASSSRTGYEQYF